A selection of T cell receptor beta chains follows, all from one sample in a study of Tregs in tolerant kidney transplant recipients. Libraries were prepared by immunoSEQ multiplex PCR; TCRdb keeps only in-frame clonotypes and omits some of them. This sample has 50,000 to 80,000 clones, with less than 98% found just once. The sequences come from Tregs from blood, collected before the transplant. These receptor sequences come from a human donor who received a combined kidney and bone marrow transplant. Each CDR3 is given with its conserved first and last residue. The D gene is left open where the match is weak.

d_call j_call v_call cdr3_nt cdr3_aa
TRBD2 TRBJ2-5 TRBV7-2 TGTGCCAGCAGCTTAGTCGGTCGGGGGGGGGCTTTTAAAGAGACCCAGTACTTC CASSLVGRGGAFKETQYF
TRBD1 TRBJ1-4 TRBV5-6 TGTGCCAGCAGCTTAAGGACAGGGACTAATGAAAAACTGTTTTTT CASSLRTGTNEKLFF
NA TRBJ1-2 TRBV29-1 TGCAGCGTTGAAGATCGGCGGAGAAACTATGGCTACACCTTC CSVEDRRRNYGYTF
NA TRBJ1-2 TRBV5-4 TGTGCCAGCAGCGTGTCTTTCGCGGGACCGGGACTAACTAACTATGGCTACACCTTC CASSVSFAGPGLTNYGYTF
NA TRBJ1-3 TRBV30 TGTGCCTGGAGAGCCAGGGGCTCTGGAAACACCATATATTTT CAWRARGSGNTIYF
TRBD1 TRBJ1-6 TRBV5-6 TGTGCCAGCAGCTTGGTCGGGACAGGGAACGATTCACCCCTCCACTTT CASSLVGTGNDSPLHF
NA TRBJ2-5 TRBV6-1 TGTGCCACCATACAGGACCCCGGGGGATTGACCCAGTACTTC CATIQDPGGLTQYF
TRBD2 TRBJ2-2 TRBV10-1 TGCGCCAGCTCCCTACTAGCGGCTAACACCGGGGAGCTGTTTTTT CASSLLAANTGELFF
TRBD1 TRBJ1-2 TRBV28 TGTGCCACCCCCGGGACAGACTTTGGCTACACCTTC CATPGTDFGYTF
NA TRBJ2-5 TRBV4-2 TGTGCCAGCAGCCAATATTCACAGCGGCCCCAAGAGACCCAGTACTTC CASSQYSQRPQETQYF
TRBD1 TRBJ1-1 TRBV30 TGTGCCTGGAGCTCACCTAGGGACAGTGTGAACACTGAAGCTTTCTTT CAWSSPRDSVNTEAFF
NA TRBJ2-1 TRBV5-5 TGTGCCAGCAGCGTAGCCAGGGAGGATGAGCAGTTCTTC CASSVAREDEQFF
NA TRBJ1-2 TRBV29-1 TGCAGCGTTGCGCCAGGGTCTAACTATGGCTACACCTTC CSVAPGSNYGYTF
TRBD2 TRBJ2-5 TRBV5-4 TGTGCCAGCAGTCCTCTAGCGGGGGGGCAAGAGACCCAGTACTTC CASSPLAGGQETQYF
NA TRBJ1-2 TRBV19 TGTGCCAGTAGTATAGGGCCGGGAAACTATGGCTACACCTTC CASSIGPGNYGYTF
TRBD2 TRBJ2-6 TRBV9 TGTGCCAGCAGCTCTTCGGGGGGGGGTCTTCCAGGTGGGGCCAACGTCCTGACTTTC CASSSSGGGLPGGANVLTF
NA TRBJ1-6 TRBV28 TGTGCCAGCAGTCCATTTTATAATTCACCCCTCCACTTT CASSPFYNSPLHF
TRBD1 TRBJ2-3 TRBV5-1 TGCGCCAGCAGCCTTGACAGGGTTCGTACAGATACGCAGTATTTT CASSLDRVRTDTQYF